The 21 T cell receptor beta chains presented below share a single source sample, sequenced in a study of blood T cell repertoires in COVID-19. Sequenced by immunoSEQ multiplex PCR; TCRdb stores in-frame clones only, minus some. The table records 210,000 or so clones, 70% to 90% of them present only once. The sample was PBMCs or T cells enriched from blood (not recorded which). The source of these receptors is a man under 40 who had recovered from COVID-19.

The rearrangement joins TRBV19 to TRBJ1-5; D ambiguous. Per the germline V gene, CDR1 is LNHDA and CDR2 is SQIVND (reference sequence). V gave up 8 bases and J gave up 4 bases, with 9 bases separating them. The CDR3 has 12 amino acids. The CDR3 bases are TGTGCCAGTTACGGAGGGAATCAGCCCCAGCATTTT. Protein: CASYGGNQPQHF.

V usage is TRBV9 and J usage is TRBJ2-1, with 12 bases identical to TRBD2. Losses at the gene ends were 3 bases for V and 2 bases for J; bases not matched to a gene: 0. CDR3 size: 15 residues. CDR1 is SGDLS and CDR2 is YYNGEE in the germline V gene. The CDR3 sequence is CASSASGGAYNEQFF. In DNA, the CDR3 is TGTGCCAGCAGCGCTAGCGGGGGGGCCTACAATGAGCAGTTCTTC.

The CDR3 bases are TGTGCCAGCAGCTTAGGGGCCCGAACTGAAGCTTTCTTT. Translation gives CASSLGARTEAFF. The rearrangement joins TRBV7-3 to TRBJ1-1, with D possibly being TRBD1 (5 bases). Trimming stripped 2 bases from V and 5 bases from J, with 9 bases between. Per the germline V gene, CDR1 is SGHTA and CDR2 is FQGTGA. The CDR3 loop spans 13 amino acids.

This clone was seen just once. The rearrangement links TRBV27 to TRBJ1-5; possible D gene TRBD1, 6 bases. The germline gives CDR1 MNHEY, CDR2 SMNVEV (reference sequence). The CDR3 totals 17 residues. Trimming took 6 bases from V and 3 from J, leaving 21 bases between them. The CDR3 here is CASRKTTTDSFNQPQHF. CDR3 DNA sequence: TGTGCCAGCAGGAAGACTACAACGGACAGTTTCAATCAGCCCCAGCATTTT.

CDR3 amino acids: CASSPGQGTPLHF. The CDR3 bases are TGTGCCAGTAGTCCGGGACAGGGAACACCCCTCCACTTT. The chain employs TRBV19 and TRBJ1-6; 9 positions agree with TRBD1. After removal of 5 bases from V and 11 bases from J, the junction contained 4 bases not matched to a gene. Germline assignment: CDR1 LNHDA and CDR2 SQIVND (reference sequence). This CDR3 spans 13 amino acids.

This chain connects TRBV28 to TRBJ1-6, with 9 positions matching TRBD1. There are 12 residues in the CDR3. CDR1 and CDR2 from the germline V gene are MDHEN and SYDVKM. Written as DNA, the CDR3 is TGTGCAGCCGGGACAGGGCTATCACCCCTCCACTTT. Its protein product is CAAGTGLSPLHF. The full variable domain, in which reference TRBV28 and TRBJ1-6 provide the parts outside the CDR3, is DVKVTQSSRYLVKRTGEKVFLECVQDMDHENMFWYRQDPGLGLRLIYFSYDVKMKEKGDIPEGYSVSREKKERFSLILESASTNQTSMYLCAAGTGLSPLHFGNGTRLTVT.

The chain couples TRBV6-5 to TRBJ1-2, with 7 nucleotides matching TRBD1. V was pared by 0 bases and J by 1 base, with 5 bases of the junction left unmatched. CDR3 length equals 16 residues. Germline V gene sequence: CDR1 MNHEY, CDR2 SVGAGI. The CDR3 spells CASSYSPTGHNYGYTF. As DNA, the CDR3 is TGTGCCAGCAGTTACTCCCCGACAGGGCATAACTATGGCTACACCTTC.

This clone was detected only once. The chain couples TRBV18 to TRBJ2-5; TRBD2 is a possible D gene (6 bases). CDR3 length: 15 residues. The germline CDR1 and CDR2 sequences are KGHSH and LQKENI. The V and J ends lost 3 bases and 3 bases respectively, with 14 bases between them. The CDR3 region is CASSPKPGSEETQYF. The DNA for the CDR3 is TGTGCCAGCTCACCCAAGCCCGGGAGCGAAGAGACCCAGTACTTC.

The CDR3 nucleotides read TGCGCCAGCAGCTTGCAGGGGGCCGAGGCCGGGGAGCTGTTTTTT. Its translation: CASSLQGAEAGELFF. This chain uses TRBV5-1 with TRBJ2-2; 8 nucleotides match TRBD1. CDR1 and CDR2 from the germline V gene are SGHRS and YFSETQ. V gave up 1 base and J gave up 6 bases; unmatched junction bases: 5. The CDR3 contains 15 residues. Together with reference TRBV5-1 and TRBJ2-2, the CDR3 gives the full variable domain: KAGVTQTPRYLIKTRGQQVTLSCSPISGHRSVSWYQQTPGQGLQFLFEYFSETQRNKGNFPGRFSGRQFSNSRSEMNVSTLELGDSALYLCASSLQGAEAGELFFGEGSRLTVL.

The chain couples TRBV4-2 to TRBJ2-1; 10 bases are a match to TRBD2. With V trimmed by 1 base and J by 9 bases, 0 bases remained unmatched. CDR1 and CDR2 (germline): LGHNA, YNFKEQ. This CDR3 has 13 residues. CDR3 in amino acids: CASSQGTSGEQFF. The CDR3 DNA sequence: TGTGCCAGCAGCCAAGGGACTAGCGGTGAGCAGTTCTTC.

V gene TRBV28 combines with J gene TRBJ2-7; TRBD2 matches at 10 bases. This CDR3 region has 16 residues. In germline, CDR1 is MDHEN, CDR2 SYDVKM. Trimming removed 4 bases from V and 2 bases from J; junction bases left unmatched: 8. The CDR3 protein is CASSSSGRANPYEQYF. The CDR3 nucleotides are TGTGCCAGCAGTTCCAGCGGGAGGGCCAATCCCTACGAGCAGTACTTC.

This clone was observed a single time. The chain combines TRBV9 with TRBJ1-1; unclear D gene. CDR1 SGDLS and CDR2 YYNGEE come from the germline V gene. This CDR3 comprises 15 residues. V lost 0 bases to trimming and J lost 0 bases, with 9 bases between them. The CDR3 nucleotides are TGTGCCAGCAGCGTAGATACTAGAATGAACACTGAAGCTTTCTTT. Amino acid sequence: CASSVDTRMNTEAFF.

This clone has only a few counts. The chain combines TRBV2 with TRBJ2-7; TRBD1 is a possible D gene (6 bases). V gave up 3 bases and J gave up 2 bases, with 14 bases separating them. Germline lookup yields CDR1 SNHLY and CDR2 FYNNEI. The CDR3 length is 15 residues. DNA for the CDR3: TGTGCCAGCAGTGATACTAGGGGACATACCTACGAGCAGTACTTC. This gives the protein CASSDTRGHTYEQYF.

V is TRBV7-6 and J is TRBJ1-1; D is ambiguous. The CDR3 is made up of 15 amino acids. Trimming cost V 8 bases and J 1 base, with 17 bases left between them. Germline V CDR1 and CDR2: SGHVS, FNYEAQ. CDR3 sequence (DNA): TGTGCCAGCTCGACTTATAAGAGCAAGAACACTGAAGCTTTCTTT. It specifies CASSTYKSKNTEAFF.

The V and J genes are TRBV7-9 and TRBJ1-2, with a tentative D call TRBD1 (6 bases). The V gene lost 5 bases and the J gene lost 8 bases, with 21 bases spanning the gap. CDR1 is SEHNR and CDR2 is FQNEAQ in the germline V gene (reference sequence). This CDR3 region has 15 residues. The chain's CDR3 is CASSPDVQGWRGYTF. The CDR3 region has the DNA TGTGCCAGCAGCCCCGACGTACAGGGTTGGAGAGGCTACACCTTC.

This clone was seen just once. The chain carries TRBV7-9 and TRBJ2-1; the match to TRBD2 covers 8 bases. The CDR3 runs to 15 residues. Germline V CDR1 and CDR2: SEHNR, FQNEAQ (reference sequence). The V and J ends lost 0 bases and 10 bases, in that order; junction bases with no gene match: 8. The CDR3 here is CASSLAPAGAGEQFF. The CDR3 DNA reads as TGTGCCAGCAGCTTAGCGCCAGCGGGAGCAGGAGAGCAGTTCTTC.

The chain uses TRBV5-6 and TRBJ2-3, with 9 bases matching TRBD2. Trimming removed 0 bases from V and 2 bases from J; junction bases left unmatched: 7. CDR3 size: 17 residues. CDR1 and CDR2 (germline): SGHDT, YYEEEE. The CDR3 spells CASSLALAGGFTDTQYF. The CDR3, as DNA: TGTGCCAGCAGCTTGGCCTTGGCGGGAGGGTTCACAGATACGCAGTATTTT.

The CDR3 here is CASSLVSGSTDTQYF. The CDR3 DNA reads TGCGCCAGCAGCTTGGTCTCAGGGAGCACAGATACGCAGTATTTT. The rearrangement joins TRBV5-1 to TRBJ2-3, with D maybe TRBD1 (5 bases). Germline assignment: CDR1 SGHRS and CDR2 YFSETQ. V lost 0 bases to trimming and J lost 0 bases, with 8 bases between them. The CDR3 is 15 amino acids.

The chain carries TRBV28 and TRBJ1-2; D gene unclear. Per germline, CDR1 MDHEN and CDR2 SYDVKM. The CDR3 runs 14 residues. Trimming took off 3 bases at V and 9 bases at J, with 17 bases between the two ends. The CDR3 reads CASSFRETAYRYTF. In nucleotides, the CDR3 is TGTGCCAGCAGTTTTAGGGAGACGGCGTATCGCTACACCTTC.

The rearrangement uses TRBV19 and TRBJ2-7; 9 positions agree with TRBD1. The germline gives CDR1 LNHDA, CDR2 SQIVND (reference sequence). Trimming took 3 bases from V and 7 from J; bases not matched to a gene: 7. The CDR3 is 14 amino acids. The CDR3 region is CASSIGTGLSEQYF. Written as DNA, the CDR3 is TGTGCCAGTAGTATCGGGACAGGGCTCAGTGAGCAGTACTTC.

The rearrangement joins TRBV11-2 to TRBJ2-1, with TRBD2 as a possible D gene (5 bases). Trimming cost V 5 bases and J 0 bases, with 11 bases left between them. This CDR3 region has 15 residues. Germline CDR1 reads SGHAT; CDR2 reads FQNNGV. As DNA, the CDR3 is TGTGCCAGCAGCCGGTCAGAGGGCTCCTACAATGAGCAGTTCTTC. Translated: CASSRSEGSYNEQFF. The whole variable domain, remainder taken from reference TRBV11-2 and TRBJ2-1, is EAGVAQSPRYKIIEKRQSVAFWCNPISGHATLYWYQQILGQGPKLLIQFQNNGVVDDSQLPKDRFSAERLKGVDSTLKIQPAKLEDSAVYLCASSRSEGSYNEQFFGPGTRLTVL.